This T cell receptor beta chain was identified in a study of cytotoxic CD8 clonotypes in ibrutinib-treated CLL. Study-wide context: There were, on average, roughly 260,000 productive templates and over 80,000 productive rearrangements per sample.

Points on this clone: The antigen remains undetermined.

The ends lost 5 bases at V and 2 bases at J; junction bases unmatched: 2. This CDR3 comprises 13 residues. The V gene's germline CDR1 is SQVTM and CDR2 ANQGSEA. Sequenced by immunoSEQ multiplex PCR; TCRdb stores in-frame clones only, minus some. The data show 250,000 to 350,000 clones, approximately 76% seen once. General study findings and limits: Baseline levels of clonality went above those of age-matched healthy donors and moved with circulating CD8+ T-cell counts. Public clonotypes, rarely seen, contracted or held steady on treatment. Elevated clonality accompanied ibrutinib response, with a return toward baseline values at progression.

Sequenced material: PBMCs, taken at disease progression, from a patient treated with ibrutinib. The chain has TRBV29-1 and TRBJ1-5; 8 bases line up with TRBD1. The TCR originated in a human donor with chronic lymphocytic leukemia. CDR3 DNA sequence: TGCAGCGTTCCGGGACAGGGCAATCAGCCCCAGCATTTT. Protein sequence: CSVPGQGNQPQHF.